This T cell receptor beta chain came from a study of human T cells and chemical hapten exposure. Study-wide context: Patch tests applied 0.01% DPC to the upper back, read at 6 days. TCR yield per sample varied, mainly due to pooled library volumes. Notes on the study in general: Because all patients had alopecia, their immune responses might differ from healthy ones. TCRs above 1 in 1000 frequency did not change with DPC sensitization.

TCRdb re-called the RACE reads with MiXCR, one entry per CDR3 protein. The sample yields 30,000 to 40,000 distinct CDR3 sequences, more than 6% seen once. This clonotype was detected ten times or more. Its antigen remains unidentified. Regarding time point: patch test 1, 2 weeks after DPC sensitization. Treatment denoted: therapeutic diphenylcyclopropenone sensitization with weekly scalp DPC. Unfractionated whole blood was the source from which total RNA was extracted. This sequence originates from a woman aged 25 to 39 with alopecia areata. Some clones in this sample may be carry-over from other donors' samples. The sequencing used whole blood, collected in connection with sensitization to the hapten diphenylcyclopropenone (DPC).

The CDR3 nucleotides are TGTGCCAGCAGTTTAGCAGCGGGGGGTCCGGGGCGAAGAAACATTCAGTACTTC. As protein: CASSLAAGGPGRRNIQYF. The gene calls are TRBV28 and TRBJ2-4; 9 bases fit TRBD2. In germline, CDR1 is MDHEN, CDR2 SYDVKM. This CDR3 is built from 18 residues. Trimming cost V 2 bases and J 6 bases; bases outside gene matches: 14.